This T cell receptor (beta chain) was observed in a study of metastatic and nonmetastatic thyroid tumors. Whole-study context: From malignant and benign thyroid patients, repertoires in blood and in tumor or nodule tissue were compared.

Each patient came to thyroid surgery without any prior treatment (of any kind). With MiXCR, TCRdb called clones anew from the PCR reads. Among about 13,000 clones, approximately 23% were seen once, and the ten largest hold around 12%. Trimming cost V 3 bases and J 5 bases; bases outside gene matches: 6. Germline values: CDR1 MNHNS, CDR2 SASEGT. The CDR3 is made up of 14 amino acids. The origin of this receptor is a female donor with papillary thyroid cancer or a benign thyroid nodule (not recorded which). Some clones in this sample may be carry-over from other donors' samples. This chain joins TRBV6-1 and TRBJ2-7, with 8 bases aligning to TRBD1. The sequenced sample consisted of adjacent normal tissue. CDR3 residues: CASSETDRVHEQYF. In DNA, the CDR3 is TGTGCCAGCAGTGAGACGGACAGGGTCCACGAGCAGTACTTC.